Reported below is one TCR beta chain. It lacks a known antigen. There are no base qualities to consult, and no much larger clone falls within one base. The CDR3 sequence holds 14 residues, the cysteine and phenylalanine included. Just CDR3 DNA is preserved here, 42 bases in frame from base 1. CDR1 and CDR2, per the germline V gene (reference sequence), are LGHDT and YNNKEL. V has 3 bases trimmed and J has 4 bases trimmed; junction bases matching no gene number 4. This entry belongs to a study of blood T cell repertoires in COVID-19 (dated by TCRdb to about 2020). Some background on the complete study: Samples covering the acute and convalescent phases of COVID-19 were provided by collaborators in the United States, Italy and Spain. The material from the prospective study consisted of cDNA or gDNA derived from T cells, B-cell-depleted T cells, or PBMCs. Deeply sampled blood TCRbeta repertoires from subjects exposed to, actively infected with, or recovered from COVID-19 were included in the dataset. The repertoires were released in a freely available public database intended as a resource for research on the immune response to SARS-CoV-2. Samples were obtained from the ongoing ImmuneRACE study (first 160 participants) and from 1,254 subjects provided by 6 global collaborators. A de-identified subject ID, COVID-19 status, age in years and sex were almost always included in the sample metadata. Where available, HLA class I and class II types were taken from metadata supplied by the sample provider and were not determined by assay-based typing. Overall study results and their limits: The quantity of clinical and demographic metadata differed by source and by participant and was supplied without curation.

TCRbeta CDR3 regions were amplified from genomic DNA by means of the immunoSEQ Assay, a bias-controlled multiplex PCR. In the paper's pipeline: The number of nucleated cells in each sample was estimated from the amplification of reference gene primers within the assay. To quantify the absolute abundance of each unique TCRbeta CDR3 rearrangement, sequence reads were collapsed and filtered. For each sample, productive Simpson clonality was calculated by taking the square root of Simpson's diversity index across productive rearrangements. In TCRdb, the immuneACCESS table is reduced to in-frame sequences with V and J assigned. These tables do not hold every clone; where another copy was compared, an unresolved V gene accounts for under half, and the others remain unexplained. V and J calls plus clone size are reproduced from that table; the DNA served to infer D and trimming. The sample contains about 300,000 clones, 75% to 90% of them found a single time. Jointly, the top ten make up roughly 1.6% of the sample.

Another Seattle source contributed samples from volunteer blood donors who had recovered from COVID-19. Collaborating institutions collected whole blood in K2EDTA tubes following their own protocols. For TCRbeta analysis, collaborators shipped samples in one of three forms: frozen whole blood, isolated PBMCs, or DNA extracted from either of those sample types. The rearrangement joined TRBV3-1 (or the pseudogene TRBV3-2) to TRBJ2-3, with 7 central nucleotides matching TRBD1. The sequenced sample was peripheral blood. The receptor was isolated from a woman aged 40-49 years who had recovered from COVID-19. Here is the DNA: TGTGCCAGCAGCCACCGACAGGGCGCAGATACGCAGTATTTT. This translates into CASSHRQGADTQYF.